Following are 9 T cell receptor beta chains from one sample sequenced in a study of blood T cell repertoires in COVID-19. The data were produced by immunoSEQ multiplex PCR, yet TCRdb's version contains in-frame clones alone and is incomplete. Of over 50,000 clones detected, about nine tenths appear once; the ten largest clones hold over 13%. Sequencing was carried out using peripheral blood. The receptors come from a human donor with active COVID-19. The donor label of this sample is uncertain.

This chain's CDR3 is CASSPGRVNTGELFF. CDR3 DNA: TGTGCCAGCAGCCCCGGCAGGGTGAACACCGGGGAGCTGTTTTTT. The rearrangement joins TRBV28 to TRBJ2-2, with a weak D call TRBD1 (5 bases). Germline-derived CDR1 and CDR2 are MDHEN and SYDVKM. This CDR3 is built from 15 residues. The V and J ends lost 6 bases and 1 base respectively, with 12 bases between them.

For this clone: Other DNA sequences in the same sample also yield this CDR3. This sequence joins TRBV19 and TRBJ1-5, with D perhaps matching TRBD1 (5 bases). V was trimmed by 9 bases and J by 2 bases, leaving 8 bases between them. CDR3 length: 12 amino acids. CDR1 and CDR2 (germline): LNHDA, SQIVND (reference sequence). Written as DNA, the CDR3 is TGTGCCAGCAGGGAGGGCAATCAGCCCCAGCATTTT. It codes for CASREGNQPQHF.

CDR3 nucleotides: TGTGCCAGCGGGCGGGGAGTTGGCACAGATACGCAGTATTTT. Residues: CASGRGVGTDTQYF. This chain joins TRBV11-2 and TRBJ2-3; the D gene is possibly TRBD2 (6 bases). CDR1 is SGHAT, CDR2 FQNNGV, per germline. V shed 8 bases and J shed 1 base, with 13 bases lying between them. This CDR3 has 14 amino acids.

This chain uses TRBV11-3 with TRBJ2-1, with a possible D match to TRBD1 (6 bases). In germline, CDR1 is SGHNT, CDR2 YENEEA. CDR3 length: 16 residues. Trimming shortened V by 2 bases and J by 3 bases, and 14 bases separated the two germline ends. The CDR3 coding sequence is TGTGCCAGCAGCTTAAACCGGGACAAGGACTACAATGAGCAGTTCTTC. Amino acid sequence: CASSLNRDKDYNEQFF.

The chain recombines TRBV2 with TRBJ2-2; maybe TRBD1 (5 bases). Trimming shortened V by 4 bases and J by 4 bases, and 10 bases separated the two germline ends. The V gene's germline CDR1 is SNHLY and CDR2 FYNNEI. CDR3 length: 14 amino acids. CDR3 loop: CASSARVGTGELFF. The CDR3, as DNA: TGTGCCAGCAGTGCCAGGGTGGGCACCGGGGAGCTGTTTTTT.

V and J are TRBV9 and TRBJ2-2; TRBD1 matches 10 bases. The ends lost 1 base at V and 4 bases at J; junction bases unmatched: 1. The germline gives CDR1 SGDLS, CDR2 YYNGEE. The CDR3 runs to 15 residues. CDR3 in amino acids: CASSVRDRGTGELFF. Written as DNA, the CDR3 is TGTGCCAGCAGCGTACGGGACAGGGGCACCGGGGAGCTGTTTTTT.

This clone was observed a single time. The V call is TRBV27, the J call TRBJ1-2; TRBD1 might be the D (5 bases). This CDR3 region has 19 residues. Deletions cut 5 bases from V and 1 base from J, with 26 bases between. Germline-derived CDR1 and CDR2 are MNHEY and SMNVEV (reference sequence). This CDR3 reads CASSILGRGTDLSNYGYTF. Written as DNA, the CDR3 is TGTGCCAGCAGTATCCTCGGGCGGGGGACGGATCTAAGTAACTATGGCTACACCTTC.

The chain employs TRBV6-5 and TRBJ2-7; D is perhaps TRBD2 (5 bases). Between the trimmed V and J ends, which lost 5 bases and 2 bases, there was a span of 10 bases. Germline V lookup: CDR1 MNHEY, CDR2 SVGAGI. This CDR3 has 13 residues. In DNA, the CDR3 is TGTGCCAGCAGTATGAGCGGACCCTACGAGCAGTACTTC. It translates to CASSMSGPYEQYF.

The CDR3 DNA reads TGTGCCAGCAGTGAAGTGGGAGCGGCAGGGGGCGACTACACCTTC. Translated, it gives CASSEVGAAGGDYTF. The rearrangement joins TRBV6-1 to TRBJ1-2; TRBD1 matches 8 bases. CDR3 length: 15 amino acids. J lost 10 bases, V lost 1 base, and 11 bases had no gene match. Per germline, CDR1 MNHNS and CDR2 SASEGT.